The next 2 T cell receptor beta chains were all read from a single sample in a study of cytomegalovirus exposure and HLA in healthy donors. A multiplex PCR was run with 60 Vbeta primers and 13 Jbeta primers. The data were produced by immunoSEQ multiplex PCR, yet TCRdb's version contains in-frame clones alone and is incomplete. The sample includes around 130,000 clones, roughly 84% seen only once; the top ten take less than 1.5%. The specimen sequenced was PBMCs. The receptors were sampled from a girl aged 2 to 9 in good health and CMV-seronegative.

The V call is TRBV25-1, the J call TRBJ1-1; D is unresolved. V dropped 4 bases and J dropped 1 base, with 7 bases sitting between them. The germline gives CDR1 MGHDK, CDR2 SYGVNS. The CDR3 length is 13 residues. CDR3 residues: CASSVTENTEAFF. The CDR3, as DNA: TGTGCCAGCAGTGTAACTGAGAACACTGAAGCTTTCTTT.

This clone came up a few times. The chain employs TRBV4-2 and TRBJ1-3, with a weak D call TRBD1 (6 bases). The CDR3 is made up of 15 amino acids. V was shortened by 5 bases and J by 0 bases, with 11 bases between the two germline ends. Germline CDR1 LGHNA, CDR2 YNFKEQ. CDR3 in DNA: TGTGCCAGCAGCAGACAGGAAAGCTCTGGAAACACCATATATTTT. As protein: CASSRQESSGNTIYF.